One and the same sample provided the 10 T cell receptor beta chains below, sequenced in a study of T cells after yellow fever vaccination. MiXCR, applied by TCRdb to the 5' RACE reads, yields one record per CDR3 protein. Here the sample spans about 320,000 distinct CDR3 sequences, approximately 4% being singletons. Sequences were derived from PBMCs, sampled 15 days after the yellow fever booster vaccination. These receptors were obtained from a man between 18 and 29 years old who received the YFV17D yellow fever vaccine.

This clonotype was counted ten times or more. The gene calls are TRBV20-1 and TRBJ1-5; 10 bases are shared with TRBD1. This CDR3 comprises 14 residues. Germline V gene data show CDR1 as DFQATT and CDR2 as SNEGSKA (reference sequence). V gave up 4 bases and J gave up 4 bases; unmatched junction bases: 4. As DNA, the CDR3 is TGCAGTGCTAAGACAGGGGGCCGTAATCAGCCCCAGCATTTT. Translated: CSAKTGGRNQPQHF.

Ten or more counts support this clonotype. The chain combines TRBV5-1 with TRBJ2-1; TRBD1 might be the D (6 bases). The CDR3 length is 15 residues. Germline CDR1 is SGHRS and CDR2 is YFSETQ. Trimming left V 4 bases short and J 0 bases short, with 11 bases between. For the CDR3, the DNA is TGCGCCAGCAGCGCTGACAGGCGCTCCTACAATGAGCAGTTCTTC. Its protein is CASSADRRSYNEQFF.

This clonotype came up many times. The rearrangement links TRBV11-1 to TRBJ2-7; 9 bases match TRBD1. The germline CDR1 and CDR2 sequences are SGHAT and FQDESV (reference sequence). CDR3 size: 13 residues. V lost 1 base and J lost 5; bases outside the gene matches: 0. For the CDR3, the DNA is TGTGCCAGCAGCTTAGGACAGGGGGACGAGCAGTACGTC. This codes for CASSLGQGDEQYV.

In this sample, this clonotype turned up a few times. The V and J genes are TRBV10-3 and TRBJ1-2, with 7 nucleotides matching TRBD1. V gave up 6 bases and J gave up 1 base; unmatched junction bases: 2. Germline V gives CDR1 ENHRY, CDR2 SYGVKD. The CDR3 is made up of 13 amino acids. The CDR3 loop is CAIRGTDNYGYTF. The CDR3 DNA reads TGTGCCATCAGGGGGACAGATAACTATGGCTACACCTTC.

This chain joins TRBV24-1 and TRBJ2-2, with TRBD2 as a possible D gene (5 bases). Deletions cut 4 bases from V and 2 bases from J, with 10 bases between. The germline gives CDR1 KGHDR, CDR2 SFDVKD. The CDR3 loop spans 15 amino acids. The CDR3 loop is CATSETGFNTGELFF. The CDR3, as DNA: TGTGCCACCAGTGAAACGGGATTTAACACCGGGGAGCTGTTTTTT.

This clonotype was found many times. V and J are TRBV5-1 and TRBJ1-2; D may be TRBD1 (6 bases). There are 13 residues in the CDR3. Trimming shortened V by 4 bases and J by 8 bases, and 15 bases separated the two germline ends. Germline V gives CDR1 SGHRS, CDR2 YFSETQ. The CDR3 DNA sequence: TGCGCCAGCAGCCCCGAGGGGGGCTCGGGCTACACCTTC. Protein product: CASSPEGGSGYTF.

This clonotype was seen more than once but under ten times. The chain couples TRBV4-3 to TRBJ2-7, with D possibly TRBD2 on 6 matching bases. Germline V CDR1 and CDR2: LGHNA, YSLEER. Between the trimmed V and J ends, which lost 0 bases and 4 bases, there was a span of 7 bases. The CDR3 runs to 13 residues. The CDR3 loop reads CASSQEAGYEQYV. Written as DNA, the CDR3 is TGCGCCAGCAGCCAAGAAGCGGGTTACGAGCAGTACGTC.

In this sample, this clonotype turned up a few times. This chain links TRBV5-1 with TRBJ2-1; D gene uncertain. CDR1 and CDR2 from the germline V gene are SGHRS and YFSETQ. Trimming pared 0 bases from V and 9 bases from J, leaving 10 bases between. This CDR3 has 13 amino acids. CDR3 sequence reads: CASSLALGSEQFF. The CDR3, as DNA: TGCGCCAGCAGCTTGGCCCTAGGGTCTGAGCAGTTCTTC.

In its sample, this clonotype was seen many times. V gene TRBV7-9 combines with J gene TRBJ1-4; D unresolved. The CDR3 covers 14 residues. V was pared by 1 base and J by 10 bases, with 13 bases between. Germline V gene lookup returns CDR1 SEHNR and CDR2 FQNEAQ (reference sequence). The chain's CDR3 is CASSLDPRAIKLFF. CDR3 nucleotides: TGTGCCAGCAGCTTAGATCCAAGGGCCATAAAACTGTTTTTT.

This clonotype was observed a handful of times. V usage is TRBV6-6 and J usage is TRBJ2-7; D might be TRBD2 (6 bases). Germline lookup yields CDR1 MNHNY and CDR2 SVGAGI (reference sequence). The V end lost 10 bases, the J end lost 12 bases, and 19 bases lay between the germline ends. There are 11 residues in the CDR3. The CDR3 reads CATRAGNRTYV. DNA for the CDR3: TGTGCCACTAGGGCGGGGAATAGGACGTACGTC.